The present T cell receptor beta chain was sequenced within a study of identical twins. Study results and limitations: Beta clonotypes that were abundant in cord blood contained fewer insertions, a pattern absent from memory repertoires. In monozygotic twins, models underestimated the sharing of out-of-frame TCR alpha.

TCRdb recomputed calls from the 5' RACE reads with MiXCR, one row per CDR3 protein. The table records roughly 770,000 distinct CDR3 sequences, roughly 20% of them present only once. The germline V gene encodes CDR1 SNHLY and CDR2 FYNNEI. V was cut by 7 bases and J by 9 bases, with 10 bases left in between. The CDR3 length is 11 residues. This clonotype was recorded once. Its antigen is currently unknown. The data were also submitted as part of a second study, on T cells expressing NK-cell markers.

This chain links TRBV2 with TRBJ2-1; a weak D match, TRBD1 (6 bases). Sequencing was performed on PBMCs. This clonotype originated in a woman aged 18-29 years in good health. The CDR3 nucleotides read TGTGCCAGCATAAACAGGGTTGAGCAGTTCTTC. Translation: CASINRVEQFF. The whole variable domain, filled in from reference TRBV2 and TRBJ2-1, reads EPEVTQTPSHQVTQMGQEVILRCVPISNHLYFYWYRQILGQKVEFLVSFYNNEISEKSEIFDDQFSVERPDGSNFTLKIRSTKLEDSAMYFCASINRVEQFFGPGTRLTVL.